This TCR beta chain was captured in a study of OX40 agonist ivuxolimab in advanced cancers. Trimming took 2 bases from V and 6 from J, leaving 10 bases between them. The CDR3 covers 13 residues. Germline V lookup: CDR1 LNHDA, CDR2 SQIVND (reference sequence). Libraries were prepared by immunoSEQ multiplex PCR; TCRdb keeps only in-frame clonotypes and omits some of them. The data contain 50,000 to 60,000 clones, 90% of them singletons. V and J are TRBV19 and TRBJ1-1; no clear D. The receptor was isolated from an adult with an advanced solid tumor such as melanoma, head and neck, liver or kidney cancer. The sample was CD4+ or CD8+ T cells sorted from blood, taken in a trial of the OX40 agonist ivuxolimab. Written as DNA, the CDR3 is TGTGCCAGTAGTATATCGGCGGGCCCTGAAGCTTTCTTT. This sequence encodes CASSISAGPEAFF.